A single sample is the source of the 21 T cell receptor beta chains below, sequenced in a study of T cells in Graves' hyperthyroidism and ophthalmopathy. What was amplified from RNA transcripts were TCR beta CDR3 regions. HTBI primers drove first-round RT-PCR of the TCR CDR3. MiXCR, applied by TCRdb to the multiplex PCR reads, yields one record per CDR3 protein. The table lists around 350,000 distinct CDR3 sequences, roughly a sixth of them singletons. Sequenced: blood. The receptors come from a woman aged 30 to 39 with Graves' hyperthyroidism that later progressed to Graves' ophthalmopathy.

In DNA form, the CDR3 reads TGTGCCAGCAGCCCGCTTGGGGGTTTGGAGACCCAGTACTTC. Translated: CASSPLGGLETQYF. The chain combines TRBV7-6 with TRBJ2-5; D tentatively reads TRBD1 or TRBD2 (5 bases each). V gave up 5 bases and J gave up 5 bases, with 15 bases separating them. Looked up from germline, CDR1 is SGHVS and CDR2 is FNYEAQ. This CDR3 region has 14 residues.

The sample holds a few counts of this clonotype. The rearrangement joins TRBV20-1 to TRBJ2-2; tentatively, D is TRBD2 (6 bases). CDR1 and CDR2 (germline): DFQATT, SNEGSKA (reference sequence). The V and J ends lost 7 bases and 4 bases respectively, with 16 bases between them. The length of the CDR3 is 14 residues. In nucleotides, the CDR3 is TGCAGTGTCCGTCACGGGGGTACCACCGGGGAGCTGTTTTTT. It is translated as CSVRHGGTTGELFF.

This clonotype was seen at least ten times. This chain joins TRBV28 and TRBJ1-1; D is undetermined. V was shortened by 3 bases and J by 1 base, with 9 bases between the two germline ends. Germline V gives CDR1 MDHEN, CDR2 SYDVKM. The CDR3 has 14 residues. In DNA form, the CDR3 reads TGTGCCAGCAGTTTGCAGCCACGGAACACTGAAGCTTTCTTT. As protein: CASSLQPRNTEAFF.

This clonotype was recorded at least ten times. CDR3 sequence reads: CASENVWISEQFF. The CDR3, as DNA: TGTGCCAGCGAGAATGTGTGGATCAGTGAGCAGTTCTTC. This chain joins TRBV2 and TRBJ2-1, with no clear D. The germline V gene encodes CDR1 SNHLY and CDR2 FYNNEI. CDR3 length: 13 amino acids. The germline V and J ends were trimmed by 8 bases and 9 bases, with 17 bases remaining between them.

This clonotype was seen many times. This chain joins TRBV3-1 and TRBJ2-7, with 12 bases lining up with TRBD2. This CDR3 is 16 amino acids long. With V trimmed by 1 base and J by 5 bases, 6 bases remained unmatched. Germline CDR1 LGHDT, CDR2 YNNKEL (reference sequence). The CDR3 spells CASSQAWGLAGHEQYF. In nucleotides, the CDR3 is TGTGCCAGCAGCCAAGCGTGGGGACTAGCGGGTCACGAGCAGTACTTC.

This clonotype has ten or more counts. The DNA of the CDR3 is TGTGCCAGCAGCCTACCCTTGGGCAGGGGAGCCACAGATACGCAGTATTTT. This encodes CASSLPLGRGATDTQYF. This rearrangement joins TRBV5-6 to TRBJ2-3; TRBD1 is a possible D gene (6 bases). The CDR3 sequence is 17 residues long. The V end was cut by 4 bases, the J end by 2 bases, with 20 bases between. Germline V gives CDR1 SGHDT, CDR2 YYEEEE.

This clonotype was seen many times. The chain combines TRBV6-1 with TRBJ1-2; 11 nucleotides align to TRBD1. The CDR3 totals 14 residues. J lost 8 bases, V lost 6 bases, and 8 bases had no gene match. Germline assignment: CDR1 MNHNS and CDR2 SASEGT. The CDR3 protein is CASSYGQGAYGYTF. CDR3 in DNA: TGTGCCAGCAGCTACGGACAGGGGGCCTACGGCTACACCTTC.

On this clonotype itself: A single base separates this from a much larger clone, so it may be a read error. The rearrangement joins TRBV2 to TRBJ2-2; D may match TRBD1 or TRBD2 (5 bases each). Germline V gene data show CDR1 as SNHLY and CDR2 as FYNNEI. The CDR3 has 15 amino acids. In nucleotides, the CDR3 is TGTGCCAGCGGTGAGGGCAGGGTGAACACCGGGGAGCTGTTTTTT. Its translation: CASGEGRVNTGELFF.

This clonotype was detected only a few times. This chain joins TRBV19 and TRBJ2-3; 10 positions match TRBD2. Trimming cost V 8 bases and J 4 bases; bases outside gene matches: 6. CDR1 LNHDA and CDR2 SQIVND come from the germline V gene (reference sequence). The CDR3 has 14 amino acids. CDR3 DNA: TGTGCCAGTGCTCTAGCGGGAGTCCCAGATACGCAGTATTTT. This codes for CASALAGVPDTQYF.

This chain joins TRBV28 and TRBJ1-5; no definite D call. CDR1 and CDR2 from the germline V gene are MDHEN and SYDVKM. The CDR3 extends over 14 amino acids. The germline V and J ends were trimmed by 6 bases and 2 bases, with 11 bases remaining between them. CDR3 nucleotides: TGTGCCAGCAGCTCCCACGGGGGCAATCAGCCCCAGCATTTT. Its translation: CASSSHGGNQPQHF.

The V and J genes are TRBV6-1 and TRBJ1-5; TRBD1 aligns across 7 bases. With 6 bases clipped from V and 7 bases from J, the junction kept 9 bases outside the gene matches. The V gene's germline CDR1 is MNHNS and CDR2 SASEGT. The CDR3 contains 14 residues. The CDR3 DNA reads TGTGCCAGCAGCCCCACAGGGGAGGGGCAGCCCCAGCATTTT. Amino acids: CASSPTGEGQPQHF.

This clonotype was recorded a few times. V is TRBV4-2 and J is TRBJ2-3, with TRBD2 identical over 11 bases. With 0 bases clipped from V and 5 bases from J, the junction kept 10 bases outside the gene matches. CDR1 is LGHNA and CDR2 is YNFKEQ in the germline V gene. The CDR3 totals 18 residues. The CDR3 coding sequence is TGTGCCAGCAGCCAAGAAACGAGCCTAGCGGGGGGTTTAGATACGCAGTATTTT. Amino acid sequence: CASSQETSLAGGLDTQYF.

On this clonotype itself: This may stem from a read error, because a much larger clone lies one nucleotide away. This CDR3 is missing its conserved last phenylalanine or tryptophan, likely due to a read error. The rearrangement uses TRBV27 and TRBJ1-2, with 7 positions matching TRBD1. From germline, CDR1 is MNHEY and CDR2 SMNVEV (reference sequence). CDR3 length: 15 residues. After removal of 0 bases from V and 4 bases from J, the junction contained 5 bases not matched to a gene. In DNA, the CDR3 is TGTGCCAGCAGTTTATCGAGGGGGCCCCTCTATGGCTACACCTTG. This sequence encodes CASSLSRGPLYGYTL.

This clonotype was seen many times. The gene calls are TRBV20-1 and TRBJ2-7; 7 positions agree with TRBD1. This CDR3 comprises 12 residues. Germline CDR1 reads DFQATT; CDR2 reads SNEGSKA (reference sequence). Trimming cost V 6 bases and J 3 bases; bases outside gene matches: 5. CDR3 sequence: CSAGDSRYEQYF. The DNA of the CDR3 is TGCAGTGCAGGGGACAGTCGCTACGAGCAGTACTTC.

The CDR3 DNA sequence: TGTGCCAGCAGCTATAGCGGGGCTAGCACAGATACGCAGTATTTT. Translated: CASSYSGASTDTQYF. This chain connects TRBV6-5 to TRBJ2-3; the match to TRBD2 covers 8 bases. The trim removed 6 bases at V and 0 bases at J, leaving 5 bases unmatched. Germline V gene data show CDR1 as MNHEY and CDR2 as SVGAGI. There are 15 residues in the CDR3.

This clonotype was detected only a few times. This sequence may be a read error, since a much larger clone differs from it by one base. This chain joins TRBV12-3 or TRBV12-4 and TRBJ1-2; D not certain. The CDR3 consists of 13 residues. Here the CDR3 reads CASSTRANYGHTF. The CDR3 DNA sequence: TGTGCCAGCAGTACCCGGGCTAACTATGGCCACACCTTC.

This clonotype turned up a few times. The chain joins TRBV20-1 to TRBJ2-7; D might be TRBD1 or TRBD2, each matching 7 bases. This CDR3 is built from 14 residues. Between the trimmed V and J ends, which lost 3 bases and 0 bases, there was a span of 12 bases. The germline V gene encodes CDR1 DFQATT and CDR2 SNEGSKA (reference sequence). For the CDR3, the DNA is TGCAGTGCTAGGGGAGGGGGCGGCTCCTACGAGCAGTACTTC. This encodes CSARGGGGSYEQYF.

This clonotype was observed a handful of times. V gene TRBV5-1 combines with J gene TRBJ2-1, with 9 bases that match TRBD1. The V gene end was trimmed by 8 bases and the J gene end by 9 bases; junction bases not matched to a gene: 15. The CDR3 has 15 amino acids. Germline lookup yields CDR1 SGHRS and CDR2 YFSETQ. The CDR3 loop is CASGKGQGLAIEQFF. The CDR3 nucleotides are TGCGCCAGTGGTAAGGGACAGGGTTTGGCAATTGAGCAGTTCTTC.

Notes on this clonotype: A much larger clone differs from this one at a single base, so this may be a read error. The CDR3 protein is CATSRGRDLVKNIQYF. The DNA of the CDR3 is TGTGCCACCAGCAGAGGAAGAGATCTAGTCAAAAACATTCAGTACTTC. V is TRBV15 and J is TRBJ2-4; no definite D call. Germline values: CDR1 LNHNV, CDR2 YYDKDF (reference sequence). Deletions cut 1 base from V and 3 bases from J, with 13 bases between. This CDR3 spans 16 amino acids.

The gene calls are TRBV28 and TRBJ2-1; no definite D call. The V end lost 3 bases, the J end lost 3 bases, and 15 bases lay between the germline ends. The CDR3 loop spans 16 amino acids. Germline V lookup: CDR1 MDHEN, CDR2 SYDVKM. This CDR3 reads CASSFSPGAHYNEQFF. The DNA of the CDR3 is TGTGCCAGCAGTTTTTCTCCTGGCGCACACTACAATGAGCAGTTCTTC.

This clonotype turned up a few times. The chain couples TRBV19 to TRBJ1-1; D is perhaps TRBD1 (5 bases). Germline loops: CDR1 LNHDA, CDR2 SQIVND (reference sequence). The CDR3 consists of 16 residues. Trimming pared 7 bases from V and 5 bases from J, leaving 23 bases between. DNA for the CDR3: TGTGCCAGTACCACCCCGGGACTCCTTGCCTTTACTGAAGCTTTCTTT. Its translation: CASTTPGLLAFTEAFF.